Included here is one T cell receptor (beta chain) sequence, with context. What it binds is unknown. Time point meaning: week 5, during vaccination. Topical imiquimod was applied with each vaccine dose, which held 300 ug of mutant IDH1 20-mer peptide. The CDR3 consists of 19 residues. V was clipped by 1 base and J by 3 bases; unmatched bases: 14. The germline gives CDR1 SGHTS, CDR2 YDEGEE. The sample is drawn from a study of a mutant IDH1 vaccine in newly diagnosed glioma. Profiled with immunoSEQ multiplex PCR; TCRdb holds only in-frame clones, not every one. Of approximately 50,000 clones in the sample, about three quarters were seen once.

The source is a man aged 45-60 years with glioma. This sample comprised PBMCs, obtained from a glioma patient whose treatment included an IDH1 peptide vaccine. This chain connects TRBV5-8 to TRBJ2-3; 10 bases line up with TRBD1. The CDR3: CASSLSETTGTGETDTQYF. The DNA for the CDR3 is TGTGCCAGCAGCTTGTCGGAGACTACCGGGACAGGGGAGACAGATACGCAGTATTTT.